The rows below give T cell receptor beta chains drawn from one sample of a study of human T cells and chemical hapten exposure. TCRdb re-analysed the RACE reads in MiXCR, keeping a single row per CDR3 protein. The profile shows around 53,000 distinct CDR3 sequences, about 9% of them singletons. Specimen: whole blood, collected in connection with sensitization to the hapten diphenylcyclopropenone (DPC). The receptors were gathered from a woman between 45 and 65 years old with alopecia areata. Some clones in this sample may be carry-over from other donors' samples. CDR3s include the opening cysteine and the closing phenylalanine or tryptophan. D genes are given only for firm matches. Some rows have no size entry. The others give once, few or many, or a class for an expanded clone.

NA	many	TRBV2	13	TRBJ2-2	TGTGCCAGCAGTGTTTTTCACACCGGGGAGCTGTTTTTT	CASSVFHTGELFF
TRBD2	few	TRBV30	15	TRBJ2-3	TGTGCCTGGAGCGAACTAGCGGGAGTATCCGATACGCAGTATTTT	CAWSELAGVSDTQYF
NA	many	TRBV6-1	20	TRBJ1-5	TGTGCCAGCAGTGGGCCCGGGGGACGGGCGACCGGATATAGCAATCAGCCCCAGCATTTT	CASSGPGGRATGYSNQPQHF
NA	many	TRBV30	13	TRBJ2-2	TGTGCCTGGAGTGTCGTGAACACCGGGGAGCTGTTTTTT	CAWSVVNTGELFF
NA	many	TRBV29-1	14	TRBJ2-5	TGCAGCGCTGCGCGGGGGCGAAGGCAAGAGACCCAGTACTTC	CSAARGRRQETQYF
NA	few	TRBV29-1	13	TRBJ2-2	TGCAGCGTCGGTGGGGGATCCACCGGGGAGCTGTTTTTT	CSVGGGSTGELFF
TRBD1	NA	TRBV27	15	TRBJ1-5	TGTGCCAGCAGTTTCAACGACAGGGGCAATCAGCCCCAGCATTTT	CASSFNDRGNQPQHF
NA	NA	TRBV7-9	15	TRBJ1-2	TGTGCCAGCAGCTCAGGGTCCGCGGGGAACTATGGCTACACCTTC	CASSSGSAGNYGYTF
NA	many	TRBV29-1	14	TRBJ2-2	TGCAGCGTTGAGTGGGGAGGAGGAACCGGGGAGCTGTTTTTT	CSVEWGGGTGELFF
TRBD2	many	TRBV12-3/TRBV12-4	15	TRBJ2-1	TGTGCCAGCAGGGATGTGGCGGGGGCCTACAATGAGCAGTTCTTC	CASRDVAGAYNEQFF
TRBD2	many	TRBV30	13	TRBJ2-3	TGTGCCTGGGACCCGGGAGGGCCAGATACGCAGTATTTT	CAWDPGGPDTQYF
NA	few	TRBV20-1	14	TRBJ1-4	TGCAGTGCTAGAGATTTGAAGCAGTCTGGAAAACTGTTTTTT	CSARDLKQSGKLFF
NA	NA	TRBV7-7	14	TRBJ2-3	TGTGCCAGCAGCTTAAATCCGGCCACAGATACGCAGTATTTT	CASSLNPATDTQYF
TRBD1	many	TRBV11-2	16	TRBJ2-3	TGTGCCAGCAGCTTAGGACAGGGCCCTTTCTCGGATACGCAGTATTTT	CASSLGQGPFSDTQYF
NA	many	TRBV20-1	17	TRBJ1-2	TGCAGTGCTAGAGCCCCGATGGGTCGGAGAAAGAACTATGGCTACACCTTC	CSARAPMGRRKNYGYTF
NA	few	TRBV6-1	13	TRBJ1-5	TGTGCCAGCAGCCCCTCCGCGAGTCAGCCCCAGCATTTT	CASSPSASQPQHF
NA	many	TRBV12-3/TRBV12-4	13	TRBJ1-5	TGTGCCAGCAGTTTATGGCGCAATCAGCCCCAGCATTTT	CASSLWRNQPQHF
NA	few	TRBV7-8	16	TRBJ2-5	TGTGCCAGCAGCTCACTCGGGCAGGGACGGAGAGAGACCCAGTACTTC	CASSSLGQGRRETQYF